This TCR beta chain emerged from a study of OX40 agonist ivuxolimab in advanced cancers. Germline CDR1 is MNHEY and CDR2 is SVGAGI. The CDR3 length is 14 residues. V was shortened by 3 bases and J by 3 bases, with 10 bases between the two germline ends. General study results and limits: At 0.1 to 3.0 mg/kg, clonal expansion of CD4+ and CD8+ blood T cells had occurred by week 6. No antigen was identified for the clonally expanded peripheral T cells.

Note on this clone: The antigen remains undetermined.

The assay was immunoSEQ multiplex PCR, and TCRdb's table has in-frame clones only and misses some. The sample shows around 10,000 clones, more than 60% of them seen only once. Sequences were derived from CD4+ or CD8+ T cells sorted from blood, sampled in a trial of the OX40 agonist ivuxolimab. The clonotype originates from an adult with an advanced solid tumor such as melanoma, head and neck, liver or kidney cancer. The chain carries TRBV6-5 and TRBJ2-3, with no clear D. The chain's CDR3 is CASSYSHLTDTQYF. For the CDR3, the DNA is TGTGCCAGCAGTTATTCTCATCTTACAGATACGCAGTATTTT.